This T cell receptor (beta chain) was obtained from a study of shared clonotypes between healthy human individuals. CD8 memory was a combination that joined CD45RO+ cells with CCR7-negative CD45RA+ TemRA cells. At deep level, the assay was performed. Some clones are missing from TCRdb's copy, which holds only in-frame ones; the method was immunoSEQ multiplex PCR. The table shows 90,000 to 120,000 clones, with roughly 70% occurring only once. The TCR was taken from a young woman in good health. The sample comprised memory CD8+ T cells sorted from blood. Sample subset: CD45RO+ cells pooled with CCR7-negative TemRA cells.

This CDR3 reads CASSFVAGGTYEQYF. The CDR3 nucleotides are TGTGCCAGCAGTTTCGTAGCGGGAGGGACCTACGAGCAGTACTTC. The gene calls are TRBV27 and TRBJ2-7; 11 nucleotides line up with TRBD2. V shed 3 bases, J shed 2 bases, and the junction held 3 bases outside the gene matches. This CDR3 is 15 amino acids long. CDR1 is MNHEY and CDR2 is SMNVEV in the germline V gene (reference sequence).